The present T cell receptor (beta chain) was sequenced within a study of beta chain features in type 1 diabetes. Investigators reverse transcribed all isolated RNA, so they sequenced expressed TCRB transcripts. This table comes from immunoSEQ multiplex PCR, and its TCRdb copy is limited to in-frame clones, with some not included. The table shows about 930,000 clones, with around a sixth occurring only once. Points from the study as a whole: No resolution was reached here on whether HLA type influences TCRB rearrangement.

Points on this clone: What it recognizes is unknown.

Germline V gene data show CDR1 as MNHNY and CDR2 as SVGAGI (reference sequence). The CDR3 contains 15 residues. The V gene end was trimmed by 6 bases and the J gene end by 7 bases; junction bases not matched to a gene: 15. This chain links TRBV6-6 with TRBJ2-7; 7 bases align to TRBD1. The sample taken for sequencing was naive CD4+ T cells from blood. The sequence derives from a woman in her late teens or twenties in good health. CDR3 DNA: TGTGCCAGCAGCTACCGGGACAGCTCTCGAGAAGAGCAGTACTTC. Protein sequence: CASSYRDSSREEQYF.